Below are 30 T cell receptor beta chains sequenced from a single sample in a study of PD-1 blockade in classical Hodgkin lymphoma (dated by TCRdb to 2020 to 2021). Sample time point, as interpreted from the label and publication: cycle 1 day 1 (C1D1), immediately before nivolumab initiation. All trial patients had relapsed after autologous stem cell transplantation, with cohorts A, B and C differing in prior brentuximab vedotin exposure. Library construction relied on the immunoSEQ multiplex PCR assay. The clones in this table, taken by TCRdb from immuneACCESS, are in-frame only. Not every clone is retained; where verified, under half of the shortfall comes from an unresolved V gene, and the cause of the rest is unknown. In all, the sample holds some 23,000 clones, and approximately 74% of those were seen once. Over 15% of the sample is taken by the ten largest. The sequencing used peripheral blood mononuclear cells (PBMCs), collected at baseline. Receptors were obtained from a human donor with classical Hodgkin lymphoma.

The V and J genes are TRBV6-6 and TRBJ1-1; unclear D gene. The CDR3 spans 14 residues. V gave up 5 bases and J gave up 7 bases, with 17 bases separating them. Germline V gene data show CDR1 as MNHNY and CDR2 as SVGAGI (reference sequence). CDR3 loop: CASSLRTSGNEAFF. The CDR3 DNA follows: TGTGCCAGCAGTCTACGAACTTCCGGGAATGAAGCTTTCTTT.

This clone appeared a few times. V is TRBV10-3 and J is TRBJ1-1, with 9 bases lining up with TRBD1. Germline values: CDR1 ENHRY, CDR2 SYGVKD. This CDR3 spans 13 amino acids. V shed 7 bases and J 10 bases; nucleotides not matched to a gene: 10. The chain's CDR3 is CAIKPGTGWAAFF. In DNA form, the CDR3 reads TGTGCCATCAAACCGGGGACAGGGTGGGCAGCTTTCTTT.

This clone was picked up a small number of times. The rearrangement links TRBV27 to TRBJ1-2; 11 bases line up with TRBD1. This CDR3 is built from 17 residues. Germline CDR1 and CDR2: MNHEY and SMNVEV (reference sequence). The J segment lost 0 bases and the V segment lost 5 bases, leaving 8 bases of the junction unmatched. This chain's CDR3 is CASSTFGQGAANYGYTF. The DNA of the CDR3 is TGTGCCAGCAGTACTTTCGGACAGGGGGCAGCTAACTATGGCTACACCTTC.

Only a few counts were recorded for this clone. This sequence joins TRBV5-1 and TRBJ1-1; unclear D gene. The germline V gene has CDR1 SGHRS and CDR2 YFSETQ. The CDR3 length is 14 residues. Trimming cost V 5 bases and J 1 base, with 12 bases left between them. This CDR3 is CASSYLRQNTEAFF. The CDR3 DNA reads TGCGCCAGCAGTTACCTCCGTCAGAACACTGAAGCTTTCTTT.

This clone occurred once. The gene calls are TRBV4-3 and TRBJ1-2; tentatively, D is TRBD1 (6 bases). Trimming pared 4 bases from V and 7 bases from J, leaving 13 bases between. The CDR3 is 13 amino acids. Germline assignment: CDR1 LGHNA and CDR2 YSLEER. CDR3 nucleotides: TGCGCCAGCAGCCGTTTAGGGACATTTGGCTACACCTTC. The encoded protein is CASSRLGTFGYTF.

The rearrangement uses TRBV19 and TRBJ1-3; perhaps TRBD1 as D (6 bases). Trimming left V 3 bases short and J 4 bases short, with 13 bases between. CDR1 and CDR2 from the germline V gene are LNHDA and SQIVND (reference sequence). The CDR3 sequence is 15 residues long. CDR3 DNA sequence: TGTGCCAGTAGTATGGGGACATTGGGCGGAAACACCATATATTTT. It is translated as CASSMGTLGGNTIYF. Complete variable domain (other parts from reference TRBV19 and TRBJ1-3): DGGITQSPKYLFRKEGQNVTLSCEQNLNHDAMYWYRQDPGQGLRLIYYSQIVNDFQKGDIAEGYSVSREKKESFPLTVTSAQKNPTAFYLCASSMGTLGGNTIYFGEGSWLTVV.

This sequence joins TRBV7-2 and TRBJ2-3, with TRBD2 identical over 9 bases. V shed 2 bases and J 1 base; nucleotides not matched to a gene: 10. Germline CDR1 and CDR2: SGHTA and FQGNSA. The CDR3 runs to 18 residues. Written as DNA, the CDR3 is TGTGCCAGCAGCTTACGCGGGGGGGCCGGATTCCGCACAGATACGCAGTATTTT. This gives the protein CASSLRGGAGFRTDTQYF. Full variable domain (remainder filled in from reference TRBV7-2 and TRBJ2-3): GAGVSQSPSNKVTEKGKDVELRCDPISGHTALYWYRQSLGQGLEFLIYFQGNSAPDKSGLPSDRFSAERTGGSVSTLTIQRTQQEDSAVYLCASSLRGGAGFRTDTQYFGPGTRLTVL.

This rearrangement joins TRBV28 to TRBJ1-5, with D possibly matching TRBD1 (5 bases). Germline values: CDR1 MDHEN, CDR2 SYDVKM. The V end was cut by 5 bases, the J end by 3 bases, with 14 bases between. The CDR3 totals 15 residues. The DNA for the CDR3 is TGTGCCAGCAGTCTGGGAGCAGGGCCCAATCAGCCCCAGCATTTT. Encoded protein: CASSLGAGPNQPQHF.

This chain connects TRBV7-2 to TRBJ1-4, with 10 bases aligning to TRBD1. J gave up 8 bases and V 1 base, and 4 bases lay outside the gene matches. Germline V gene lookup returns CDR1 SGHTA and CDR2 FQGNSA. The length of the CDR3 is 15 residues. CDR3 in DNA: TGTGCCAGCAGCTTAGGGGGACAGGGGATGGAAAAACTGTTTTTT. It specifies CASSLGGQGMEKLFF.

The chain is built from TRBV7-8 and TRBJ2-1; 10 bases map to TRBD2. The CDR3 spans 18 residues. The V gene's germline CDR1 is SGHVS and CDR2 FQNEAQ. V lost 1 base to trimming and J lost 1 base; unmatched junction nucleotides: 7. CDR3 in DNA: TGTGCCAGCAGCTTAGGGCGGGGACTAGCGTCTTCCTACAATGAGCAGTTCTTC. As protein: CASSLGRGLASSYNEQFF.

This sequence joins TRBV19 and TRBJ2-1; D unclear. Germline V gene lookup returns CDR1 LNHDA and CDR2 SQIVND (reference sequence). The CDR3 spans 14 residues. V shed 5 bases and J shed 6 bases, with 14 bases lying between them. Written as DNA, the CDR3 is TGTGCCAGTAGTTTTTTGGTAGTGGGCAATGAGCAGTTCTTC. Its translation: CASSFLVVGNEQFF.

The chain joins TRBV10-3 to TRBJ2-5; no reliable D call. This CDR3 region has 14 residues. Germline CDR1 is ENHRY and CDR2 is SYGVKD. V lost 6 bases and J 0 bases, leaving 11 bases between the germline ends. The CDR3 region has the DNA TGTGCCATCAGCCCCCGCGGAGACCAAGAGACCCAGTACTTC. Its translation is CAISPRGDQETQYF.

This chain joins TRBV7-9 and TRBJ2-2, with TRBD1 matching over 9 bases. V lost 3 bases, J lost 7 bases, and 6 bases stayed unmatched. The CDR3 is 15 amino acids. The germline CDR1 and CDR2 sequences are SEHNR and FQNEAQ (reference sequence). CDR3 amino acids: CASSFKQGASGELFF. In DNA form, the CDR3 reads TGTGCCAGCAGCTTCAAACAGGGGGCGAGCGGGGAGCTGTTTTTT.

This clone ranks as medium-sized. The rearrangement links TRBV5-1 to TRBJ2-3, with D perhaps matching TRBD2 (6 bases). Germline V gene sequence: CDR1 SGHRS, CDR2 YFSETQ. V gave up 5 bases and J gave up 0 bases, with 13 bases separating them. CDR3 length: 15 residues. CDR3 amino acids: CASRLSGTSTDTQYF. As DNA, the CDR3 is TGCGCCAGCAGACTTAGCGGAACTAGCACAGATACGCAGTATTTT.

This chain joins TRBV7-8 and TRBJ1-5; D is unresolved. The ends were cut back, 2 bases at V and 6 bases at J, with 8 bases in the middle. The CDR3 is made up of 13 amino acids. Germline CDR1 is SGHVS and CDR2 is FQNEAQ. The CDR3 region is CASSLMVGQPQHF. The CDR3 DNA follows: TGTGCCAGCAGCTTAATGGTCGGTCAGCCCCAGCATTTT. Together with reference TRBV7-8 and TRBJ1-5, the CDR3 gives the full variable domain: GAGVSQSPRYKVAKRGQDVALRCDPISGHVSLFWYQQALGQGPEFLTYFQNEAQLDKSGLPSDRFFAERPEGSVSTLKIQRTQQEDSAVYLCASSLMVGQPQHFGDGTRLSIL.

There are many counts of this clone. The rearrangement joins TRBV2 to TRBJ1-2; 9 positions agree with TRBD1. With 6 bases clipped from V and 4 bases from J, the junction kept 6 bases outside the gene matches. The CDR3 extends over 14 amino acids. From germline, CDR1 is SNHLY and CDR2 FYNNEI. The CDR3 region has the DNA TGTGCCAGCAGGAGGACAGGGGAAAGCTATGGCTACACCTTC. As protein: CASRRTGESYGYTF.

The chain recombines TRBV5-1 with TRBJ1-1; a possible D gene is TRBD1 (5 bases). Germline CDR1 reads SGHRS; CDR2 reads YFSETQ. Trimming cost V 2 bases and J 4 bases, with 12 bases left between them. This CDR3 region has 14 residues. The CDR3 coding sequence is TGCGCCAGCAGCTTAGAGGTGGGGCTCACTGAAGCTTTCTTT. It yields the protein CASSLEVGLTEAFF.

This clone has just a few counts. The chain links TRBV29-1 to TRBJ1-1; no definite D call. The germline V gene has CDR1 SQVTM and CDR2 ANQGSEA. This CDR3 spans 13 amino acids. CDR3 nucleotide sequence: TGCACCGTCTCGGCTTCAGCGAACACTGAAGCTTTCTTT. Residues: CTVSASANTEAFF.

The rearrangement links TRBV18 to TRBJ2-7, with D perhaps given as TRBD1 or TRBD2 (7 bases each). The CDR3 loop spans 14 amino acids. Germline CDR1 is KGHSH and CDR2 is LQKENI. The V end was cut by 10 bases, the J end by 2 bases, with 18 bases between. DNA of the CDR3: TGTGCCACCGCCCCGGCAGGGGGGGCCTACGAGCAGTACTTC. It translates to CATAPAGGAYEQYF.

This chain links TRBV6-1 with TRBJ1-5, with D hard to call. The CDR3 spans 15 residues. V lost 7 bases, J lost 3 bases, and 16 bases lay in between. Germline CDR1 reads MNHNS; CDR2 reads SASEGT. CDR3 coding DNA: TGTGCCAGCATCCCCTCCCCTCTATTCAATCAGCCCCAGCATTTT. Translation: CASIPSPLFNQPQHF.

This chain joins TRBV7-9 and TRBJ1-2, with 7 bases identical to TRBD1. Trimming removed 1 base from V and 8 bases from J; junction bases left unmatched: 4. Germline V gives CDR1 SEHNR, CDR2 FQNEAQ (reference sequence). This CDR3 is built from 13 residues. The CDR3 sequence: CASSLGEGGGYTF. The CDR3 bases are TGTGCCAGCAGCTTAGGGGAAGGGGGCGGCTACACCTTC.

The rearrangement links TRBV19 to TRBJ1-4; D gene unclear. This CDR3 has 13 residues. Germline V gene lookup returns CDR1 LNHDA and CDR2 SQIVND (reference sequence). V gave up 3 bases and J gave up 3 bases, with 5 bases separating them. CDR3 sequence (DNA): TGTGCCAGTAGTATCCTGTCTAATGAAAAACTGTTTTTT. This codes for CASSILSNEKLFF.

This chain connects TRBV27 to TRBJ1-5; 10 nucleotides match TRBD1. J lost 7 bases, V lost 8 bases, and 14 bases had no gene match. The germline CDR1 and CDR2 sequences are MNHEY and SMNVEV (reference sequence). CDR3 length: 16 residues. CDR3: CASGTSGTGVGQPQHF. For the CDR3, the DNA is TGTGCCAGCGGGACTTCCGGGACAGGGGTAGGACAGCCCCAGCATTTT.

This chain links TRBV7-9 with TRBJ2-5, with 9 bases identical to TRBD1. V was clipped by 5 bases and J by 3 bases; unmatched bases: 7. Per germline, CDR1 SEHNR and CDR2 FQNEAQ (reference sequence). This CDR3 comprises 15 residues. CDR3 DNA sequence: TGTGCCAGCAGCCTAATGACAGGGGGGAAAGAGACCCAGTACTTC. Protein sequence: CASSLMTGGKETQYF. Drawing the rest from reference TRBV7-9 and TRBJ2-5, the complete variable domain is DTGVSQNPRHKITKRGQNVTFRCDPISEHNRLYWYRQTLGQGPEFLTYFQNEAQLEKSRLLSDRFSAERPKGSFSTLEIQRTEQGDSAMYLCASSLMTGGKETQYFGPGTRLLVL.

The rearrangement joins TRBV6-6 to TRBJ2-6; D remains unclear. CDR3 length: 15 residues. From germline, CDR1 is MNHNY and CDR2 SVGAGI (reference sequence). The germline V and J ends were trimmed by 2 bases and 0 bases, with 5 bases remaining between them. CDR3 loop: CASSYPGSGANVLTF. CDR3 nucleotide sequence: TGTGCCAGCAGTTACCCCGGCTCTGGGGCCAACGTCCTGACTTTC.

This rearrangement joins TRBV9 to TRBJ2-1; D is possibly TRBD2 (5 bases). V lost 4 bases, J lost 5 bases, and 16 bases lay in between. The CDR3 length is 15 residues. The germline CDR1 and CDR2 sequences are SGDLS and YYNGEE. The CDR3 nucleotides are TGTGCCAGCAGCACCCGATCATTAGCGAACAATGAGCAGTTCTTC. Translated: CASSTRSLANNEQFF.

The V call is TRBV4-3, the J call TRBJ2-7; no reliable D call. This CDR3 region has 14 residues. V lost 4 bases and J lost 2, with 12 bases in between. The germline V gene has CDR1 LGHNA and CDR2 YSLEER. CDR3 in amino acids: CASSPSTSTYEQYF. CDR3 DNA: TGCGCCAGCAGCCCCTCTACCTCCACCTACGAGCAGTACTTC.

The chain has TRBV7-9 and TRBJ2-5; 7 nucleotides match TRBD1. Trimming removed 5 bases from V and 1 base from J; junction bases left unmatched: 7. This CDR3 spans 15 amino acids. Germline loops: CDR1 SEHNR, CDR2 FQNEAQ (reference sequence). This CDR3 is CASSPDRESQETQYF. The CDR3 DNA reads TGTGCCAGCAGCCCAGACAGGGAATCCCAAGAGACCCAGTACTTC.

The rearrangement uses TRBV7-2 and TRBJ2-1; possibly TRBD1 or TRBD2 for D (5 bases each). With 0 bases removed from V and 1 base from J, the gap between germline ends came to 7 bases. This CDR3 is 15 amino acids long. The germline V gene encodes CDR1 SGHTA and CDR2 FQGNSA. This chain's CDR3 is CASSLARGSYNEQFF. The CDR3, as DNA: TGTGCCAGCAGCTTAGCGAGGGGATCCTACAATGAGCAGTTCTTC.

The gene calls are TRBV28 and TRBJ2-1, with a weak D call TRBD1 (5 bases). The CDR3 spans 14 residues. Germline V gene lookup returns CDR1 MDHEN and CDR2 SYDVKM. Trimming pared 6 bases from V and 7 bases from J, leaving 16 bases between. CDR3 sequence reads: CASRQELRGNEQFF. The CDR3 nucleotides are TGTGCCAGCAGACAAGAACTTAGGGGAAATGAGCAGTTCTTC. Drawing the rest from reference TRBV28 and TRBJ2-1, the complete variable domain is DVKVTQSSRYLVKRTGEKVFLECVQDMDHENMFWYRQDPGLGLRLIYFSYDVKMKEKGDIPEGYSVSREKKERFSLILESASTNQTSMYLCASRQELRGNEQFFGPGTRLTVL.